This TCR beta chain stems from a study of CD8+CD57+ T cells in acquired aplastic anemia. Whole-study results and caveats: With respect to CD8+ Simpson's diversity, patients and controls did not differ significantly.

CDR1 and CDR2 from the germline V gene are DFQATT and SNEGSKA (reference sequence). V dropped 0 bases and J dropped 7 bases, with 16 bases sitting between them. CDR3 size: 15 residues. On this clonotype: Its antigen is undetermined.

Genomic DNA provided the template from which TCR beta VDJ and CDR3 profiles were obtained. One entry per CDR3 protein results from TCRdb running MiXCR on the reads. The sample includes 150,000 to 200,000 distinct CDR3 sequences, 55% to 70% of them seen just once. This TCR was sampled from a human donor with severe aplastic anemia or a healthy control (not recorded which). Source material: sorted CD4+, CD8+, or CD8+CD57+ T cells (not recorded which) from PBMCs. This chain joins TRBV20-1 and TRBJ1-5, with a weak D call TRBD1 (5 bases). The CDR3 spells CSAREIGGERQPQHF. CDR3 nucleotides: TGCAGTGCTAGAGAAATCGGAGGGGAGAGACAGCCCCAGCATTTT.